The clone carrying this T cell receptor delta chain was recorded a few times. What it binds is not known. Germline V lookup: CDR1 TSWWSYY, CDR2 QGS. The ends lost 2 bases at V and 0 bases at J; junction bases unmatched: 19. The CDR3 covers 24 residues. Flow sorting of PBMC yielded separate Vgamma9/Vdelta2+ and Vdelta2-negative gammadelta T cell populations for bulk repertoire analysis. This entry comes from a study of γδ T cells in repeated Plasmodium falciparum infection. About the study: Malian gammadelta TCRs were studied during no-transmission periods and across acute malaria episodes.

The study, taken as a whole, reports: Vgamma9/Vdelta2+ T cells showed a stable polyclonal repertoire with shared TCRgamma sequences.

Sequencing covered both gamma and delta TCR chains per sample. TCRdb fed the multiplex PCR reads to CATT. The sample lists around 89,000 delta-chain clones, roughly 1.4% occurring once. V is TRDV1 and J is TRDJ3; 10 positions match TRDD3. Matching the DNA to germline supplied the J gene, which TCRdb does not give. The sample consisted of gamma-delta T cells from blood. This receptor was identified in a pool of human donors (malaria-infected and uninfected, not separated). The CDR3 nucleotides are TGTGCTCTTGGGGAAGTAATTCTCACATACTGGGGGATGAAAAGCTCCTGGGACACCCGACAGATGTTTTTC. Protein: CALGEVILTYWGMKSSWDTRQMFF.